These 18 T cell receptor beta chains were all obtained from the same sample, sequenced in a study of vaccination and CD4 T cells after COVID-19. No antigen has been identified for these receptors. With the Oncomine TCR Beta short-read assay, DNA from cultured CD4+ T cells was sequenced. TCRdb processed the PCR reads anew with MiXCR; each CDR3 protein has one entry. The top ten clones hold less than 25% of a sample with around 10,000 distinct CDR3 sequences, roughly 26% of them seen once. As to treatment: roughly 10-day PBMC culture with coronavirus spike peptide pools or control peptides (ViraFEST assay). The specimen sequenced was cultured CD4+ T cells from blood. The receptors shown here come from a human donor with COVID-19.

The chain uses TRBV19 and TRBJ2-3; a possible D gene is TRBD2 (6 bases). Trimming took off 3 bases at V and 0 bases at J, with 13 bases between the two ends. The CDR3 consists of 16 residues. The germline gives CDR1 LNHDA, CDR2 SQIVND (reference sequence). The CDR3 sequence: CASSIGGATSTDTQYF. CDR3 nucleotide sequence: TGTGCCAGTAGTATTGGAGGGGCCACTAGCACAGATACGCAGTATTTT.

This clonotype is classed as medium-sized. The CDR3 coding sequence is TGTGCCAGCAGTACGACAGGGAAACGAACCGGGGAGCTGTTTTTT. It encodes CASSTTGKRTGELFF. This chain joins TRBV6-2 or TRBV6-3 and TRBJ2-2; 7 bases line up with TRBD1. The CDR3 length is 15 residues. The trim removed 5 bases at V and 5 bases at J, leaving 8 bases unmatched. Looked up from germline, CDR1 is MNHEY and CDR2 is SVGEGT.

In this sample, this clonotype turned up a few times. This rearrangement joins TRBV7-2 to TRBJ1-1; D remains ambiguous. Trimming shortened V by 3 bases and J by 0 bases, and 5 bases separated the two germline ends. The CDR3 contains 13 residues. Germline-derived CDR1 and CDR2 are SGHTA and FQGNSA. DNA for the CDR3: TGTGCCAGCAGCTTGAGGATGAACACTGAAGCTTTCTTT. Translating gives CASSLRMNTEAFF.

This chain uses TRBV7-2 with TRBJ2-2; D gene uncertain. In germline, CDR1 is SGHTA, CDR2 FQGNSA. The CDR3 is 15 amino acids. Trimming took 5 bases from V and 2 from J, leaving 12 bases between them. Here the CDR3 DNA reads TGTGCCAGCAGCCGAGGATCCTCCAACACCGGGGAGCTGTTTTTT. This gives the protein CASSRGSSNTGELFF.

This clonotype was picked up one time. One junction end disagrees with the germline gene, perhaps due to a read error. This chain connects TRBV11-2 to TRBJ1-3; D not resolved. The CDR3 is made up of 12 amino acids. Germline assignment: CDR1 SGHAT and CDR2 FQNNGV. CDR3 nucleotides: TGTGCCAGCAGCTCCACGGCAAACGCCATATATTTT. This gives the protein CASSSTANAIYF.

This chain joins TRBV7-2 and TRBJ1-4; D gene ambiguous. The CDR3 is 15 amino acids. Germline V lookup: CDR1 SGHTA, CDR2 FQGNSA. V was cut by 1 base and J by 4 bases, with 10 bases left in between. Here the CDR3 DNA reads TGTGCCAGCAGCTTAGGAGTGGGTAATAATGAAAAACTGTTTTTT. The encoded protein is CASSLGVGNNEKLFF.

This clonotype was detected a few times. The CDR3 DNA follows: TGCAGCGTCGGCCGAGACAGGACGGATGGAAACACCATATATTTT. This encodes CSVGRDRTDGNTIYF. The chain links TRBV29-1 to TRBJ1-3; perhaps TRBD1 as D (6 bases). Looked up from germline, CDR1 is SQVTM and CDR2 is ANQGSEA. This CDR3 has 15 residues. The V gene lost 6 bases and the J gene lost 3 bases, with 18 bases spanning the gap. Based on the CDR3 plus reference TRBV29-1 and TRBJ1-3, the full variable domain is SAVISQKPSRDICQRGTSLTIQCQVDSQVTMMFWYRQQPGQSLTLIATANQGSEATYESGFVIDKFPISRPNLTFSTLTVSNMSPEDSSIYLCSVGRDRTDGNTIYFGEGSWLTVV.

This chain links TRBV19 with TRBJ1-2; TRBD1 agrees at 7 bases. This CDR3 spans 16 amino acids. V was pared by 3 bases and J by 4 bases, with 11 bases of the junction left unmatched. The germline V gene has CDR1 LNHDA and CDR2 SQIVND (reference sequence). The CDR3 loop reads CASSMKGQPASYGYTF. The DNA of the CDR3 is TGTGCCAGTAGTATGAAGGGACAGCCGGCTTCCTATGGCTACACCTTC.

This clonotype is medium-sized within its sample. V usage is TRBV20-1 and J usage is TRBJ1-2; D gene uncertain. Trimming shortened V by 6 bases and J by 8 bases, and 10 bases separated the two germline ends. There are 10 residues in the CDR3. CDR1 is DFQATT and CDR2 is SNEGSKA in the germline V gene (reference sequence). The CDR3 protein is CSAGGNGYTF. CDR3 coding DNA: TGCAGTGCAGGCGGCAACGGCTACACCTTC.

This clonotype was seen a handful of times. The chain uses TRBV20-1 and TRBJ1-5; D not certain. The germline V and J ends were trimmed by 6 bases and 3 bases, with 12 bases remaining between them. CDR1 is DFQATT, CDR2 SNEGSKA, per germline (reference sequence). CDR3 length: 13 amino acids. The CDR3 DNA sequence: TGCAGTGCCTTAGAAGGTGTCAATCAGCCCCAGCATTTT. Translated: CSALEGVNQPQHF.

This chain connects TRBV11-3 to TRBJ2-3; D ambiguous. Germline lookup yields CDR1 SGHNT and CDR2 YENEEA. The length of the CDR3 is 13 residues. The V end was cut by 5 bases, the J end by 1 base, with 7 bases between. The CDR3 loop reads CASSPGRTDTQYF. The CDR3 DNA sequence: TGTGCCAGCAGCCCCGGACGCACAGATACGCAGTATTTT.

This clonotype has more than one count but fewer than ten. The chain has TRBV20-1 and TRBJ2-5; 7 positions agree with TRBD1. The germline gives CDR1 DFQATT, CDR2 SNEGSKA (reference sequence). With V trimmed by 0 bases and J by 2 bases, 6 bases remained unmatched. The CDR3 is 15 amino acids. DNA for the CDR3: TGCAGTGCTAGAGATCCGGGCAGGGGGCAAGAGACCCAGTACTTC. Protein: CSARDPGRGQETQYF.

J is TRBJ1-1 and V is TRBV10-1, with D perhaps TRBD1 (6 bases). Germline CDR1 is WNHNN and CDR2 is SYGVQD (reference sequence). CDR3 length: 15 amino acids. V shed 4 bases and J shed 3 bases, with 15 bases lying between them. Here the CDR3 reads CASSAIYRADTEAFF. CDR3 sequence (DNA): TGCGCCAGCAGTGCTATATACAGGGCTGACACTGAAGCTTTCTTT.

This clonotype was seen a handful of times. This chain connects TRBV19 to TRBJ1-2, with D possibly matching TRBD1 (5 bases). Trimming cost V 6 bases and J 4 bases, with 21 bases left between them. CDR3 size: 16 residues. The germline gives CDR1 LNHDA, CDR2 SQIVND (reference sequence). CDR3 loop: CASSPPHGTDLYGYTF. The CDR3 DNA follows: TGTGCCAGTAGCCCACCCCACGGGACGGACCTCTATGGCTACACCTTC.

The V and J genes are TRBV19 and TRBJ2-2, with 7 positions matching TRBD1. V lost 6 bases and J lost 6; bases outside the gene matches: 7. CDR3 length equals 14 residues. Per the germline V gene, CDR1 is LNHDA and CDR2 is SQIVND (reference sequence). As DNA, the CDR3 is TGTGCCAGTAGGGGCACAGGGGTGGCCGGGGAGCTGTTTTTT. It codes for CASRGTGVAGELFF.

The chain recombines TRBV10-1 with TRBJ1-5, with 9 bases fitting TRBD1. Germline V gives CDR1 WNHNN, CDR2 SYGVQD (reference sequence). Trimming cost V 0 bases and J 7 bases; bases outside gene matches: 4. The CDR3 sequence is 15 residues long. This CDR3 is CASSESGTGMQPQHF. CDR3 nucleotide sequence: TGCGCCAGCAGTGAGTCGGGGACAGGGATGCAGCCCCAGCATTTT.

There are a few counts of this clonotype. The CDR3 loop reads CASSLTLAVRSSYNSPLHF. DNA of the CDR3: TGTGCCAGCAGTTTAACCCTGGCAGTTCGCAGCTCCTATAATTCACCCCTCCACTTT. The chain uses TRBV27 and TRBJ1-6; no clear D. The V end lost 2 bases, the J end lost 0 bases, and 17 bases lay between the germline ends. CDR1 and CDR2 from the germline V gene are MNHEY and SMNVEV (reference sequence). The CDR3 contains 19 residues.

A note on this clonotype: This sequence may be a read error, since a much larger clone differs from it by one base. The chain uses TRBV2 and TRBJ1-5; 11 nucleotides agree with TRBD1. The CDR3 consists of 13 residues. J gave up 4 bases and V 8 bases, and 1 base lay outside the gene matches. The V gene's germline CDR1 is SNHLY and CDR2 FYNNEI. The CDR3 region has the DNA TGTGCCAGCGGGACAGGGGGAAATCAGCCCCAGCATTTT. It encodes CASGTGGNQPQHF.